This T cell receptor (beta chain) comes out of a study of identical twins. Study-level findings and limits: High-abundance cord blood beta clonotypes had fewer insertions; memory repertoires showed none. Among beta out-of-frame sequences, excess sharing between twins appeared weaker.

Using its own MiXCR run on the 5' RACE reads, TCRdb lists one record per CDR3 protein. The sample shows 400,000 to 600,000 distinct CDR3 sequences, approximately 20% of them seen only once. This clonotype was seen a handful of times. Antigen unknown. The same specimen was also included in a second study, on yellow fever vaccine responses in identical twins.

Sequenced: CD4+ T cells sorted from blood. The sequence came from a woman aged 18-35 years in good health.

In nucleotides, the CDR3 is TGTGCCATCACCCCCCTTGGAGGAAACTATGGCTACACCTTC. Encoded protein: CAITPLGGNYGYTF. The V call is TRBV10-3, the J call TRBJ1-2; D remains unclear. Germline lookup yields CDR1 ENHRY and CDR2 SYGVKD. Between the trimmed V and J ends, which lost 7 bases and 2 bases, there was a span of 14 bases. The CDR3 runs 14 residues.